Below, one TCR beta chain is given with its context. The PCR contained 60 Vbeta and 13 Jbeta primers. Some clones are missing from TCRdb's copy, which holds only in-frame ones; the method was immunoSEQ multiplex PCR. Found here are around 150,000 clones, approximately 80% of them singletons; the top ten hold 2% to 2.5%. This entry comes from a study of cytomegalovirus exposure and HLA in healthy donors. Between the trimmed V and J ends, which lost 3 bases and 0 bases, there was a span of 7 bases. The CDR3 extends over 14 amino acids. Per germline, CDR1 KGHSH and CDR2 LQKENI. Sequenced sample: PBMCs. The rearrangement joins TRBV18 to TRBJ2-3, with D perhaps matching TRBD2 (6 bases). This receptor was taken from a man in his fifties in good health and CMV-seronegative. CDR3 DNA sequence: TGTGCCAGCTCACCGGGGGGTAGCACAGATACGCAGTATTTT. Its protein is CASSPGGSTDTQYF.